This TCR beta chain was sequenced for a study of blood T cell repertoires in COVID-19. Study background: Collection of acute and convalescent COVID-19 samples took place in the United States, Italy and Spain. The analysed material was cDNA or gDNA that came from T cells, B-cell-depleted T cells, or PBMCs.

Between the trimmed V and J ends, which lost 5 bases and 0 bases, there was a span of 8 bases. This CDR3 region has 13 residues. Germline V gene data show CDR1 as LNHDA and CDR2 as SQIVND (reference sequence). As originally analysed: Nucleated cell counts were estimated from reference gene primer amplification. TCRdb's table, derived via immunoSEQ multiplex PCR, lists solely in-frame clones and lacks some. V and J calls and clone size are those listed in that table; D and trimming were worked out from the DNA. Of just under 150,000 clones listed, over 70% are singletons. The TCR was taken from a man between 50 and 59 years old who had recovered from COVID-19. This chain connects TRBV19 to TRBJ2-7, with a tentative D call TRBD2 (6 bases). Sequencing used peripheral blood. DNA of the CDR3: TGTGCCAGTAGTTTGGGGGGCTCCTACGAGCAGTACTTC. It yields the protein CASSLGGSYEQYF.